This TCR beta chain derives from a study of Japanese encephalitis immunity and Zika vaccine responses (dated by TCRdb to the early 2020s). Notes on the research overall: Included participants received three 5.0 ug doses of alum-adjuvanted ZPIV at weeks 0, 4 and 28. Eleven to twelve participants received one dose of YFV vaccine (YF-VAX) before ZPIV, and roughly ten participants were flavivirus-naive. Stimulations used ZIKV structural-protein peptide pools split into flavivirus-conserved and non-conserved sets, or JEV or YFV peptides matching the pre-vaccination. About 12 participants were given two doses of JEV vaccine (IXIARO) 28 days apart, two to three months before the first ZPIV dose. In addition, the TCR repertoires of a few flavivirus-naive individuals were analyzed at weeks 2, 6 and 52 after ZPIV vaccination began. A handful of representative participants from each pre-vaccination group were selected for TCR sequencing, using samples from week 0 (after pre-vaccination and before ZPIV) and week 52. The study tested whether prior Japanese encephalitis virus (JEV) or yellow fever virus (YFV) vaccination shaped CD4 T cell responses to the Zika vaccine. ZIKV peptides were 15-mers overlapping by 11 residues, selected for NetMHCpan/NetMHCII-predicted epitopes with affinity below 50 nM.

After labeling with CellTrace CFSE, PBMCs were cultured for roughly 6 days in RPMI containing approximately 8% human serum along with peptide pools, each at about 0.98 ug/mL. On a BD FACSAria, proliferating CD4 T cells were sorted without fixation as live CD56-CD19-CD16-CD3+CD4+ CFSE-low cells. Enrolled adults were healthy and were found to be seronegative for ZIKV, JEV, YFV, DENV and WNV by microneutralization screening. The samples were drawn from a phase 1 trial of an alum-adjuvanted Zika purified-inactivated virus (ZPIV) vaccine that was randomized, double-blinded and placebo-controlled. Peripheral blood mononuclear cells were isolated by standard procedure and stored frozen in liquid nitrogen until use. The research as a whole found: Rather than the whole vaccinated cohort, the analysis covered just a subset of trial participants, namely those who received three doses and had adequate samples. CD8 T cell responses to ZIKV peptide pools were of very low magnitude and seen in only a few individuals. Sample size limitations prevented peptide-pool deconvolution, so the individual peptides driving cross-reactive responses were not identified. Samples were clustered by participant, with no similarity observed between individuals, suggesting that no public TCRs were detected. In JEV-pre-vaccinated donors, the repertoire richness of CD4 T cells responding to conserved ZIKV epitopes decreased significantly after ZPIV. JEV-pre-vaccinated donors showed higher repertoire similarity across time-points and stimulations than YFV-pre-vaccinated donors, indicating more clonotypes common to ZIKV and JEV stimulation.

Spanning cysteine to phenylalanine, the CDR3 consists of 13 amino acids. Only the CDR3 DNA stays, 39 bases, in frame from base 1. Via the germline V gene (reference sequence), CDR1 is LNHDA and CDR2 SQIVND. V lost 5 bases and J lost 5 bases, and the count of bases not matched to a germline gene is 5. Within its sample, this clonotype is medium-sized (0.01 to 0.1%). Nothing much larger sits one base from this clone, and base qualities are not available. Library creation used 5' RACE. TCRbeta libraries were pooled in proportion to their sorted cell numbers before sequencing. Total RNA from sorted cells was extracted with RNAzol RT, and cDNA was made with an oligo(dT) primer and a template-switching oligo. The TCRbeta V-CDR3-J region was amplified by PCR between a SMARTer oligo primer and a TCRbeta constant-region primer using Kapa HiFi. A second PCR attached Illumina adaptors and sample-specific index barcodes, followed by HighPrep bead cleanup and Bioanalyzer confirmation of a band of roughly 650 bp. Sequencing of the libraries was done on an Illumina MiSeq using 2x151 bp paired-end reads. The published analysis was carried out like this. An in-house Java program demultiplexed the reads, and MiXCR assigned TCRbeta annotations and counted clonotypes. Repertoire overlap was assessed with Morisita-Horn indices from the R package vegan, and UPGMA clustering and Circos plots of recurring clonotypes were generated. Shannon diversity and richness were normalized to the highest possible value given the input cell numbers, yielding values from 0 to 1. CDR3beta sequences were aligned with MUSCLE, distances were computed with SeqinR, and multidimensional scaling was plotted in R. TCRdb cleaned the public reads at Q25 with fastp, built clones with MiXCR and kept in-frame beta chains. Each CDR3 protein appears once, grouped with its most common genes and DNA. TCRdb's processing, not the authors', yielded these V and J calls. The sample table holds about 1,000 distinct CDR3 sequences, of which 3% to 3.5% were seen once. 15% to 20% of the sample belongs to the ten largest clones.

The sequenced sample was antigen-activated CD4+ T cells from blood, cultured, obtained during a Zika inactivated vaccine study. In this chain, TRBV19 is recombined with TRBJ2-7; 8 of the junction bases match TRBD1. The source of this sequence is an adult man who received an inactivated Zika virus vaccine. The CDR3 is CASSRTGSNEQYF. In nucleotides, the sequence is TGTGCCAGTAGTCGGACAGGGAGTAACGAGCAGTACTTC.